These T cell receptor beta chains were read from a single sample in a study of blood T cell repertoires in COVID-19. Clones were read by immunoSEQ multiplex PCR, and TCRdb kept only the in-frame ones, dropping some. The profile shows roughly 230,000 clones, approximately 85% of them singletons. Sequencing was performed on peripheral blood. The receptors were sampled from a man aged 45 to 65 with COVID-19, enrolled during active disease. Both conserved end residues are part of each CDR3. Each record gives: clone size, CDR3 length, J gene, V gene, D gene, CDR3 DNA, CDR3 protein. A D gene is named only where the DNA matches it firmly. Where a row states a size, it is once, few, many or the class of an expanded clone; other rows omit it.

clone_size: once; cdr3_length: 14; j_call: TRBJ2-5; v_call: TRBV3-1/TRBV3-2; d_call: TRBD2; cdr3_nt: TGTGCCAGCAGCCTAGCGGGGGTAAAAGAGACCCAGTACTTC; cdr3_aa: CASSLAGVKETQYF
clone_size: NA; cdr3_length: 15; j_call: TRBJ1-1; v_call: TRBV7-2; d_call: TRBD1; cdr3_nt: TGTGCCAGCAGCTTCGGGGACAGACGGAACACTGAAGCTTTCTTT; cdr3_aa: CASSFGDRRNTEAFF
clone_size: NA; cdr3_length: 16; j_call: TRBJ2-1; v_call: TRBV7-2; d_call: TRBD2; cdr3_nt: TGTGCCAGCAGCGTGTTCCCGGGACTAGCGAAGAATGAGCAGTTCTTC; cdr3_aa: CASSVFPGLAKNEQFF
clone_size: NA; cdr3_length: 12; j_call: TRBJ2-5; v_call: TRBV6-2/TRBV6-3; d_call: NA; cdr3_nt: TGTGCCAGCAGTTACTCGAGAGAGACCCAGTACTTC; cdr3_aa: CASSYSRETQYF
clone_size: once; cdr3_length: 14; j_call: TRBJ2-1; v_call: TRBV7-9; d_call: TRBD2; cdr3_nt: TGTGCCAGCAGTACGGGGGGATTAAACAATGAGCAGTTCTTC; cdr3_aa: CASSTGGLNNEQFF
clone_size: NA; cdr3_length: 15; j_call: TRBJ2-3; v_call: TRBV13; d_call: NA; cdr3_nt: TGTGCCAGCAGCAAACCGGACTACAGCACAGATACGCAGTATTTT; cdr3_aa: CASSKPDYSTDTQYF
clone_size: NA; cdr3_length: 14; j_call: TRBJ2-5; v_call: TRBV5-1; d_call: NA; cdr3_nt: TGCGCCAGCAGCACCTTGGGGGCTAGGGAGACCCAGTACTTC; cdr3_aa: CASSTLGARETQYF
clone_size: once; cdr3_length: 16; j_call: TRBJ2-2; v_call: TRBV3-1/TRBV3-2; d_call: TRBD1; cdr3_nt: TGTGCCAGCAGCGGAAACTTGGACAGGGTCACCGGGGAGCTGTTTTTT; cdr3_aa: CASSGNLDRVTGELFF
clone_size: NA; cdr3_length: 21; j_call: TRBJ2-1; v_call: TRBV24-1; d_call: TRBD2; cdr3_nt: TGTGCCACCAGTGATACCGATTTTTCCGGGACTAGCTTTAGCTCCTACAATGAGCAGTTCTTC; cdr3_aa: CATSDTDFSGTSFSSYNEQFF
clone_size: many; cdr3_length: 14; j_call: TRBJ2-7; v_call: TRBV6-5; d_call: TRBD1; cdr3_nt: TGTGCCAGCAGGGGACAGGGGGCAGTGTACGAGCAGTACTTC; cdr3_aa: CASRGQGAVYEQYF
clone_size: NA; cdr3_length: 17; j_call: TRBJ2-3; v_call: TRBV4-1; d_call: TRBD1; cdr3_nt: TGCGCCAGCAGCCAAGATCCTACAGGGGGCTGGACAGATACGCAGTATTTT; cdr3_aa: CASSQDPTGGWTDTQYF
clone_size: NA; cdr3_length: 15; j_call: TRBJ1-1; v_call: TRBV28; d_call: NA; cdr3_nt: TGTGCCAGCAGGGGACTAGGGGACTTGAACACTGAAGCTTTCTTT; cdr3_aa: CASRGLGDLNTEAFF
clone_size: NA; cdr3_length: 14; j_call: TRBJ1-1; v_call: TRBV6-5; d_call: NA; cdr3_nt: TGTGCCAGCAGCCCGAACTGGAGGAACACTGAAGCTTTCTTT; cdr3_aa: CASSPNWRNTEAFF
clone_size: NA; cdr3_length: 18; j_call: TRBJ1-1; v_call: TRBV28; d_call: NA; cdr3_nt: NA; cdr3_aa: CASSSPGLHFGMNTEAFF
clone_size: once; cdr3_length: 14; j_call: TRBJ1-1; v_call: TRBV28; d_call: TRBD1; cdr3_nt: TGTGCCAGCAGTCCGGGACAGTTGAACACTGAAGCTTTCTTT; cdr3_aa: CASSPGQLNTEAFF
clone_size: NA; cdr3_length: 13; j_call: TRBJ2-7; v_call: TRBV19; d_call: TRBD1; cdr3_nt: TGTGCCAGACGGACAGGGGTTCACTACGAGCAGTACTTC; cdr3_aa: CARRTGVHYEQYF
clone_size: NA; cdr3_length: 14; j_call: TRBJ1-6; v_call: TRBV3-1/TRBV3-2; d_call: NA; cdr3_nt: TGTGCCAGCAGCCAAGTGCACAGCAATTCACCCCTCCACTTT; cdr3_aa: CASSQVHSNSPLHF
clone_size: NA; cdr3_length: 14; j_call: TRBJ2-7; v_call: TRBV11-2; d_call: TRBD1; cdr3_nt: TGTGCCAGCAGCTTCCGGGACAGGGCGTTCGAGCAGTACTTC; cdr3_aa: CASSFRDRAFEQYF
clone_size: NA; cdr3_length: 15; j_call: TRBJ1-1; v_call: TRBV15; d_call: TRBD1; cdr3_nt: TGTGCCACCAGCAGTCTCACAGGGGCGGGCACTGAAGCTTTCTTT; cdr3_aa: CATSSLTGAGTEAFF
clone_size: once; cdr3_length: 11; j_call: TRBJ2-7; v_call: TRBV20-1; d_call: NA; cdr3_nt: TGCAGTACGCAGGGTGACCACGAGCAGTACTTC; cdr3_aa: CSTQGDHEQYF
clone_size: NA; cdr3_length: 14; j_call: TRBJ1-2; v_call: TRBV25-1; d_call: NA; cdr3_nt: TGTGCCAGCAGTGAGCCCGGGATCTACTATGGCTACACCTTC; cdr3_aa: CASSEPGIYYGYTF
clone_size: NA; cdr3_length: 15; j_call: TRBJ1-2; v_call: TRBV19; d_call: TRBD1; cdr3_nt: TGTGCCAGTAGTATCGACGGACAGGATCCCTATGGCTACACCTTC; cdr3_aa: CASSIDGQDPYGYTF
clone_size: NA; cdr3_length: 15; j_call: TRBJ1-5; v_call: TRBV7-8; d_call: TRBD1; cdr3_nt: TGTGCCAGCAGCACGACAGGGTGGCCCAATCAGCCCCAGCATTTT; cdr3_aa: CASSTTGWPNQPQHF
clone_size: NA; cdr3_length: 14; j_call: TRBJ1-1; v_call: TRBV9; d_call: NA; cdr3_nt: TGTGCCAGCAGCTCTCGGGGGAGCAACACTGAAGCTTTCTTT; cdr3_aa: CASSSRGSNTEAFF
clone_size: NA; cdr3_length: 16; j_call: TRBJ2-2; v_call: TRBV24-1; d_call: TRBD1; cdr3_nt: TGTGCCACCAGTGACCGAGACAGGGTGAACACCGGGGAGCTGTTTTTT; cdr3_aa: CATSDRDRVNTGELFF
clone_size: NA; cdr3_length: 14; j_call: TRBJ2-1; v_call: TRBV19; d_call: NA; cdr3_nt: TGTGCCAGTATGGTTAGGGGGACCTACAATGAGCAGTTCTTC; cdr3_aa: CASMVRGTYNEQFF
clone_size: NA; cdr3_length: 17; j_call: TRBJ2-7; v_call: TRBV6-1; d_call: TRBD2; cdr3_nt: TGTGCCAGCAGTGAATATAGTAGAGCGGGAGCATCCTACGAGCAGTACTTC; cdr3_aa: CASSEYSRAGASYEQYF
clone_size: NA; cdr3_length: 16; j_call: TRBJ2-7; v_call: TRBV6-1; d_call: NA; cdr3_nt: TGTGCCAGCAGTGAAGGTGGGGGCAGGACCACCTACGAGCAGTACTTC; cdr3_aa: CASSEGGGRTTYEQYF
clone_size: NA; cdr3_length: 14; j_call: TRBJ2-1; v_call: TRBV6-6; d_call: TRBD2; cdr3_nt: TGTGCCAGCAGTTCCAGACTAGCGGGGGATGAGCAGTTCTTC; cdr3_aa: CASSSRLAGDEQFF
clone_size: NA; cdr3_length: 15; j_call: TRBJ2-5; v_call: TRBV7-9; d_call: NA; cdr3_nt: TGTGCCAGCAGCTTAGGAGGCAGTTACGTAGAGACCCAGTACTTC; cdr3_aa: CASSLGGSYVETQYF
clone_size: NA; cdr3_length: 14; j_call: TRBJ1-2; v_call: TRBV27; d_call: TRBD1; cdr3_nt: TGTGCCAGCAGCCCGGGACAGACTAACTATGGCTACACCTTC; cdr3_aa: CASSPGQTNYGYTF
clone_size: NA; cdr3_length: 19; j_call: TRBJ2-7; v_call: TRBV3-1/TRBV3-2; d_call: TRBD1; cdr3_nt: TGTGCCAGCAGCCAAGTCTCTGGATCGGGGGACAGGGGATTGTACGAGCAGTACTTC; cdr3_aa: CASSQVSGSGDRGLYEQYF
clone_size: NA; cdr3_length: 16; j_call: TRBJ2-3; v_call: TRBV27; d_call: TRBD2; cdr3_nt: TGTGCCAGCAGTCTCCGGGGGGACTCAAGCACGTATACGCAGTATTTT; cdr3_aa: CASSLRGDSSTYTQYF
clone_size: NA; cdr3_length: 13; j_call: TRBJ1-2; v_call: TRBV29-1; d_call: NA; cdr3_nt: TGCAGCGTCCGCAGGGGTACGTTGGATGGCTACACCTTC; cdr3_aa: CSVRRGTLDGYTF
clone_size: NA; cdr3_length: 13; j_call: TRBJ1-4; v_call: TRBV7-9; d_call: TRBD1; cdr3_nt: TGTGCCAGCAGCTTAGTCAGGGGGGAAAAACTGTTTTTT; cdr3_aa: CASSLVRGEKLFF
clone_size: once; cdr3_length: 16; j_call: TRBJ2-3; v_call: TRBV4-2; d_call: TRBD1; cdr3_nt: TGTGCCAGCAGCCAAACCTCAGGGGGCGGCGCAGATACGCAGTATTTT; cdr3_aa: CASSQTSGGGADTQYF
clone_size: NA; cdr3_length: 14; j_call: TRBJ2-2; v_call: TRBV6-5; d_call: TRBD2; cdr3_nt: TGTGCCAGCCACCGGGGGGGCTACACCGGGGAGCTGTTTTTT; cdr3_aa: CASHRGGYTGELFF
clone_size: NA; cdr3_length: 14; j_call: TRBJ1-5; v_call: TRBV10-3; d_call: TRBD1; cdr3_nt: TGTGCCATCGGACAGGGGGCTAGCAATCAGCCCCAGCATTTT; cdr3_aa: CAIGQGASNQPQHF
clone_size: NA; cdr3_length: 15; j_call: TRBJ1-2; v_call: TRBV4-2; d_call: TRBD1; cdr3_nt: TGTGCCAGCAGCCAAGATGGGGACAGGGGCTATGGCTACACCTTC; cdr3_aa: CASSQDGDRGYGYTF
clone_size: NA; cdr3_length: 13; j_call: TRBJ1-4; v_call: TRBV6-5; d_call: NA; cdr3_nt: TGTGCCAGCAGTTACCTTCGGGGGGAAAAACTGTTTTTT; cdr3_aa: CASSYLRGEKLFF
clone_size: NA; cdr3_length: 14; j_call: TRBJ1-6; v_call: TRBV11-1; d_call: TRBD1; cdr3_nt: TGTGCCAGCAGCCCCGGGACAGCGAATTCACCCCTCCACTTT; cdr3_aa: CASSPGTANSPLHF
clone_size: NA; cdr3_length: 16; j_call: TRBJ2-2; v_call: TRBV5-1; d_call: NA; cdr3_nt: TGCGCCAGCAGCTTGGAACTGGGAGGGAACACCGGGGAGCTGTTTTTT; cdr3_aa: CASSLELGGNTGELFF
clone_size: NA; cdr3_length: 17; j_call: TRBJ2-2; v_call: TRBV7-9; d_call: TRBD1; cdr3_nt: TGTGCCAGCAGCGCCCCGAGCAGGGGGCGAAGCACCGGGGAGCTGTTTTTT; cdr3_aa: CASSAPSRGRSTGELFF
clone_size: NA; cdr3_length: 13; j_call: TRBJ1-4; v_call: TRBV6-5; d_call: NA; cdr3_nt: TGTGCCAGCAAGGACACCGTCGATGAAAAACTGTTTTTT; cdr3_aa: CASKDTVDEKLFF
clone_size: NA; cdr3_length: 15; j_call: TRBJ1-1; v_call: TRBV27; d_call: TRBD1; cdr3_nt: TGTGCCAGCAGTCCCCGGACAGGGGGCTTAACTGAAGCTTTCTTT; cdr3_aa: CASSPRTGGLTEAFF
clone_size: NA; cdr3_length: 17; j_call: TRBJ2-1; v_call: TRBV30; d_call: TRBD2; cdr3_nt: TGTGCCTGGAGTACATCTAGCGGGGGGGCGCGTCGGTATGAGCAGTTCTTC; cdr3_aa: CAWSTSSGGARRYEQFF